One sample yielded the 17 T cell receptor beta chains listed below, sequenced in a study of shared clonotypes between healthy human individuals (dated by TCRdb to the early 2020s). CD8 naive samples were obtained by positive selection for CCR7 among CD45RO-negative cells, yielding a CD45RA+CCR7+ population from which TemRA cells were excluded. The library was prepared using the immunoSEQ multiplex PCR assay. TCRdb retrieved this table from immuneACCESS and kept in-frame rearrangements only. Not all clones are present; in checked studies, unresolved V genes account for under half, and no reason is known for the remainder. Across this sample there are roughly 2.1 million clones, with about 93% seen only once. The leading ten clones occupy 1.5% to 2% of the sample. Sequenced: naive CD8+ T cells from PBMCs. This specimen's cell subset or site label, per the study, means: CD45RA+CCR7+. The source of these receptors is a man between 18 and 35 years old in good health. Some clones in this sample may be carry-over from other donors' samples.

This chain links TRBV6-5 with TRBJ1-1; 9 bases line up with TRBD1. There are 15 residues in the CDR3. Germline assignment: CDR1 MNHEY and CDR2 SVGAGI. The trim removed 4 bases at V and 1 base at J, leaving 4 bases unmatched. CDR3 DNA: TGTGCCAGCAGTTTAATGGGACAGGGGAACACTGAAGCTTTCTTT. This gives the protein CASSLMGQGNTEAFF.

This clone was observed once. The J gene is TRBJ2-1, the V gene TRBV27; 8 nucleotides match TRBD2. Germline V lookup: CDR1 MNHEY, CDR2 SMNVEV (reference sequence). Losses at the gene ends were 3 bases for V and 8 bases for J; bases not matched to a gene: 6. The CDR3 totals 14 residues. The CDR3 is CASSLASGSHEQFF. In nucleotides, the CDR3 is TGTGCCAGCAGTTTGGCCAGCGGGAGCCATGAGCAGTTCTTC.

V is TRBV7-9 and J is TRBJ2-3; tentatively, D is TRBD1 or TRBD2 (5 bases each). Trimming removed 5 bases at V and 4 bases at J, with 13 bases between. CDR1 is SEHNR, CDR2 FQNEAQ, per germline (reference sequence). This CDR3 is built from 14 residues. This chain's CDR3 is CASSVWGLADTQYF. CDR3 bases: TGTGCCAGCAGCGTGTGGGGGTTGGCAGATACGCAGTATTTT. Variable domain in full (rest from reference TRBV7-9 and TRBJ2-3): DTGVSQNPRHKITKRGQNVTFRCDPISEHNRLYWYRQTLGQGPEFLTYFQNEAQLEKSRLLSDRFSAERPKGSFSTLEIQRTEQGDSAMYLCASSVWGLADTQYFGPGTRLTVL.

The chain employs TRBV29-1 and TRBJ1-2; D is perhaps TRBD1 (5 bases). Germline CDR1 is SQVTM and CDR2 is ANQGSEA. This CDR3 spans 13 amino acids. Trimming took 4 bases from V and 0 from J, leaving 9 bases between them. The CDR3 DNA is TGCAGCGTTGGAGGGGCCCCTAACTATGGCTACACCTTC. Translated: CSVGGAPNYGYTF.

The V gene is TRBV27, the J gene TRBJ1-5; no clear D. This CDR3 region has 16 residues. The V gene lost 5 bases and the J gene lost 2 bases, with 16 bases spanning the gap. Germline V gives CDR1 MNHEY, CDR2 SMNVEV (reference sequence). The CDR3 sequence: CASSPETHMGNQPQHF. The CDR3 coding sequence is TGTGCCAGCAGTCCAGAGACACACATGGGCAATCAGCCCCAGCATTTT.

CDR3 coding DNA: TGTGCCAGCAGTGAATCTCGGGGGATCTACGAGCAGTACTTC. Translating it yields CASSESRGIYEQYF. The J gene is TRBJ2-5, the V gene TRBV25-1; a weak D match, TRBD2 (6 bases). The last part of the DNA fits TRBJ2-7 better; the J call may be wrong. The CDR3 loop spans 14 amino acids. From germline, CDR1 is MGHDK and CDR2 SYGVNS.

The rearrangement joins TRBV28 to TRBJ2-4; D is possibly TRBD2 (6 bases). V was pared by 10 bases and J by 3 bases, with 13 bases between. There are 13 residues in the CDR3. CDR1 is MDHEN and CDR2 is SYDVKM in the germline V gene. The CDR3 region is CATNGGDKNIQYF. The DNA of the CDR3 is TGTGCCACCAATGGAGGGGACAAAAACATTCAGTACTTC.

CDR3 coding DNA: TGTGCCAGCAGCGTAGGGCGGCAGGGGTCCCTAGGGACCCAGTACTTC. Translation gives CASSVGRQGSLGTQYF. The V call is TRBV9, the J call TRBJ2-5, with D perhaps matching TRBD1 (6 bases). The ends were cut back, 0 bases at V and 7 bases at J, with 19 bases in the middle. CDR3 length: 16 amino acids. The germline CDR1 and CDR2 sequences are SGDLS and YYNGEE. The entire variable domain, with the rest obtained from reference TRBV9 and TRBJ2-5, is as follows: DSGVTQTPKHLITATGQRVTLRCSPRSGDLSVYWYQQSLDQGLQFLIQYYNGEERAKGNILERFSAQQFPDLHSELNLSSLELGDSALYFCASSVGRQGSLGTQYFGPGTRLLVL.

The chain uses TRBV6-1 and TRBJ2-3; 8 bases agree with TRBD1. Germline loops: CDR1 MNHNS, CDR2 SASEGT. With 6 bases clipped from V and 6 bases from J, the junction kept 11 bases outside the gene matches. The CDR3 runs 15 residues. The DNA of the CDR3 is TGTGCCAGCAGATCAGCCCCGACAGGGGCGGATACGCAGTATTTT. It specifies CASRSAPTGADTQYF.

This clone was seen only a few times. The rearrangement joins TRBV11-3 to TRBJ1-1, with D uncertain. Trimming shortened V by 2 bases and J by 6 bases, and 10 bases separated the two germline ends. Looked up from germline, CDR1 is SGHNT and CDR2 is YENEEA. The CDR3 is 13 amino acids. The CDR3 protein is CASSLLGSPEAFF. CDR3 sequence (DNA): TGTGCCAGCAGCTTATTGGGGAGCCCTGAAGCTTTCTTT. Complete variable domain (other parts from reference TRBV11-3 and TRBJ1-1): EAGVVQSPRYKIIEKKQPVAFWCNPISGHNTLYWYLQNLGQGPELLIRYENEEAVDDSQLPKDRFSAERLKGVDSTLKIQPAELGDSAVYLCASSLLGSPEAFFGQGTRLTVV.

The chain employs TRBV9 and TRBJ2-1, with D possibly TRBD1 on 6 matching bases. The V gene's germline CDR1 is SGDLS and CDR2 YYNGEE. The CDR3 length is 17 residues. Trimming left V 3 bases short and J 2 bases short, with 18 bases between. The CDR3 region has the DNA TGTGCCAGCAGCGCCGTAGGTGATGGACAGCCCTACAATGAGCAGTTCTTC. Amino acid sequence: CASSAVGDGQPYNEQFF.

The rearrangement links TRBV27 to TRBJ2-7, with a weak D call TRBD2 (6 bases). The germline V gene has CDR1 MNHEY and CDR2 SMNVEV (reference sequence). V lost 0 bases, J lost 6 bases, and 9 bases lay in between. CDR3 size: 13 residues. The CDR3 loop reads CASSLSFGGEQYF. In nucleotides, the CDR3 is TGTGCCAGCAGTTTATCGTTCGGGGGCGAGCAGTACTTC.

The chain uses TRBV27 and TRBJ2-7; perhaps TRBD1 as D (5 bases). CDR1 and CDR2 (germline): MNHEY, SMNVEV (reference sequence). The V and J ends lost 5 bases and 4 bases respectively, with 9 bases between them. The CDR3 is 12 amino acids. Here the CDR3 DNA reads TGTGCCAGCAGTCCGAAGGGGTACGAGCAGTACTTC. Its protein is CASSPKGYEQYF.

The chain recombines TRBV27 with TRBJ2-1; the D gene is possibly TRBD2 (5 bases). The V end lost 2 bases, the J end lost 1 base, and 12 bases lay between the germline ends. Germline values: CDR1 MNHEY, CDR2 SMNVEV (reference sequence). CDR3 size: 16 residues. Written as DNA, the CDR3 is TGTGCCAGCAGTTTAGGGCTAGCTCGTTCCTACAATGAGCAGTTCTTC. Translated, it gives CASSLGLARSYNEQFF.

The genes are TRBV20-1 and TRBJ1-2, with D uncertain. V was shortened by 0 bases and J by 7 bases, with 3 bases between the two germline ends. Germline V gives CDR1 DFQATT, CDR2 SNEGSKA (reference sequence). The CDR3 spans 10 residues. In DNA, the CDR3 is TGCAGTGCTAGAGATAGTGGCTACACCTTC. It translates to CSARDSGYTF.

The rearrangement uses TRBV28 and TRBJ2-1, with no clear D. The CDR3 covers 13 residues. Trimming cost V 4 bases and J 4 bases, with 8 bases left between them. CDR1 is MDHEN, CDR2 SYDVKM, per germline. CDR3 sequence reads: CASSSATYNEQFF. The CDR3 coding sequence is TGTGCCAGCAGTTCAGCAACATACAATGAGCAGTTCTTC.

Only one count was recorded for this clone. The chain employs TRBV25-1 and TRBJ2-7; D is unclear. Germline V gene lookup returns CDR1 MGHDK and CDR2 SYGVNS. This CDR3 spans 12 amino acids. The V and J ends lost 1 base and 7 bases respectively, with 8 bases between them. CDR3 coding DNA: TGTGCCAGCAGTGAATCCGGGTTGGAGCAGTACTTC. Residues: CASSESGLEQYF.